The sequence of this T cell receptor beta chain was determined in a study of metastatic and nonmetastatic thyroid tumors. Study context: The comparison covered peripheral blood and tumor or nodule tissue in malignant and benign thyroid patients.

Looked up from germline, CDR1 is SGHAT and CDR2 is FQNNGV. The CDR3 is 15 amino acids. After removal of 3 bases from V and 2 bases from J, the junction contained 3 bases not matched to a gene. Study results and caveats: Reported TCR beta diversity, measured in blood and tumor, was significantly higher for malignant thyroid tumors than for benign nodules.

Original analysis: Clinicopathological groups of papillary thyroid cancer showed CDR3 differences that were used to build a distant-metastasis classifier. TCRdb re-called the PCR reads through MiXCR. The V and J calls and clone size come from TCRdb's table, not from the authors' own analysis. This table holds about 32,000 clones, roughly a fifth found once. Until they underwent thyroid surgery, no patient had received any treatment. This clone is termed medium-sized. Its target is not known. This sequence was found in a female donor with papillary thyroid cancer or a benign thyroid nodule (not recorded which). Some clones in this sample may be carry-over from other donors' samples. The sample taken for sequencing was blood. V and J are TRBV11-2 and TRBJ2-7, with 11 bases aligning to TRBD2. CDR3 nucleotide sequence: TGTGCCAGCAGCTTCACTAGCGGGGGAACCTACGAGCAGTACTTC. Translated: CASSFTSGGTYEQYF.